These 15 T cell receptor beta chains came from one sample sequenced in a study of T cell responses to AZD1222 COVID-19 vaccine. Measured with immunoSEQ multiplex PCR; TCRdb has only the in-frame clones, and not every one. The sample has about 100,000 clones, 88% seen once. The source material was peripheral blood, sampled on day 0 of AZD1222 vaccination. Receptors were obtained from an adult in good health.

The chain carries TRBV11-3 and TRBJ2-5, with D possibly being TRBD2 (5 bases). Germline-derived CDR1 and CDR2 are SGHNT and YENEEA. With 3 bases removed from V and 5 bases from J, the gap between germline ends came to 7 bases. The CDR3 length is 12 residues. The CDR3 coding sequence is TGTGCCAGCAGCTTGAGGGAGGAGACCCAGTACTTC. It yields the protein CASSLREETQYF.

The chain carries TRBV11-2 and TRBJ1-3, with 7 bases that match TRBD1. V lost 10 bases and J lost 4; bases outside the gene matches: 1. The CDR3 has 11 residues. Germline V gene sequence: CDR1 SGHAT, CDR2 FQNNGV. CDR3 sequence (DNA): TGTGCCAACAGGGGCGGAAACACCATATATTTT. It yields the protein CANRGGNTIYF.

This sequence joins TRBV13 and TRBJ2-1; 7 bases align to TRBD1. This CDR3 has 12 residues. Germline V lookup: CDR1 PRHDT, CDR2 FYEKMQ (reference sequence). V lost 8 bases and J lost 6; bases outside the gene matches: 4. The CDR3 protein is CASAQGVNEQFF. As DNA, the CDR3 is TGTGCCAGCGCCCAGGGGGTCAATGAGCAGTTCTTC.

The V gene is TRBV11-2, the J gene TRBJ2-1; D is unclear. In germline, CDR1 is SGHAT, CDR2 FQNNGV. The V and J ends lost 4 bases and 10 bases respectively, with 11 bases between them. The CDR3 totals 12 residues. Here the CDR3 reads CASSSAVREQFF. CDR3 nucleotides: TGTGCCAGCAGCTCGGCGGTGAGGGAGCAGTTCTTC.

This chain uses TRBV27 with TRBJ2-3, with D possibly TRBD2 on 5 matching bases. The germline V and J ends were trimmed by 5 bases and 4 bases, with 13 bases remaining between them. Per the germline V gene, CDR1 is MNHEY and CDR2 is SMNVEV (reference sequence). This CDR3 region has 14 residues. CDR3 DNA: TGTGCCAGCAGTGCGGGTCTCTTTCCAGATACGCAGTATTTT. Translating it yields CASSAGLFPDTQYF.

This clone has only one observation. This chain joins TRBV11-2 and TRBJ2-7; TRBD1 matches at 11 bases. CDR3 length equals 12 residues. The V and J ends lost 5 bases and 10 bases, in that order; junction bases with no gene match: 4. Germline-derived CDR1 and CDR2 are SGHAT and FQNNGV. The CDR3 bases are TGTGCCAGCAGCACGGACAGGGGGCATCAGTACTTC. Protein product: CASSTDRGHQYF.

The V gene is TRBV27, the J gene TRBJ2-1; D not resolved. Germline CDR1 MNHEY, CDR2 SMNVEV (reference sequence). The CDR3 sequence is 14 residues long. The V gene lost 0 bases and the J gene lost 7 bases, with 10 bases spanning the gap. CDR3 sequence: CASSLSTVGNEQFF. In nucleotides, the CDR3 is TGTGCCAGCAGTTTATCCACAGTGGGAAATGAGCAGTTCTTC.

This rearrangement joins TRBV7-8 to TRBJ2-5, with D unresolved. Per the germline V gene, CDR1 is SGHVS and CDR2 is FQNEAQ. V shed 5 bases and J shed 5 bases, with 18 bases lying between them. CDR3 length: 15 amino acids. The CDR3 DNA reads as TGTGCCAGCAGCCCCACCCCCCACGAGAGGGAGACCCAGTACTTC. It yields the protein CASSPTPHERETQYF.

The chain employs TRBV19 and TRBJ2-7; TRBD2 matches 7 bases. Germline values: CDR1 LNHDA, CDR2 SQIVND (reference sequence). The CDR3 totals 16 residues. Trimming took 0 bases from V and 0 from J; bases not matched to a gene: 5. CDR3 sequence (DNA): TGTGCCAGTAGTATAGATCTCGGGGGGAACTCCTACGAGCAGTACTTC. This sequence encodes CASSIDLGGNSYEQYF. Supplemented by reference TRBV19 and TRBJ2-7, the full variable domain reads DGGITQSPKYLFRKEGQNVTLSCEQNLNHDAMYWYRQDPGQGLRLIYYSQIVNDFQKGDIAEGYSVSREKKESFPLTVTSAQKNPTAFYLCASSIDLGGNSYEQYFGPGTRLTVT.

This clone came up once. The chain is built from TRBV11-3 and TRBJ1-2; D not resolved. CDR3 length equals 12 residues. Germline CDR1 SGHNT, CDR2 YENEEA. Trimming removed 6 bases at V and 6 bases at J, with 11 bases between. CDR3 nucleotides: TGTGCCAGCAGTCGCTCAACGGATGGCTACACCTTC. Translating gives CASSRSTDGYTF.

V usage is TRBV10-2 and J usage is TRBJ1-5, with a weak D call TRBD1 (5 bases). Germline V gene data show CDR1 as WSHSY and CDR2 as SAAADI. This CDR3 has 16 amino acids. The germline V and J ends were trimmed by 7 bases and 4 bases, with 20 bases remaining between them. The CDR3 sequence is CASTRGGAVINQPQHF. The DNA of the CDR3 is TGCGCCAGCACTCGGGGAGGGGCCGTCATAAATCAGCCCCAGCATTTT.

This CDR3 reads CASSIEQGDTEAFF. The CDR3, as DNA: TGTGCCAGTAGTATAGAACAGGGGGACACTGAAGCTTTCTTT. V is TRBV19 and J is TRBJ1-1, with TRBD1 matching 8 bases. In germline, CDR1 is LNHDA, CDR2 SQIVND (reference sequence). This CDR3 contains 14 residues. Germline trimming cut 0 bases from V and 3 bases from J; bases unmatched to any gene: 0. The variable domain in full, completed from reference TRBV19 and TRBJ1-1, reads DGGITQSPKYLFRKEGQNVTLSCEQNLNHDAMYWYRQDPGQGLRLIYYSQIVNDFQKGDIAEGYSVSREKKESFPLTVTSAQKNPTAFYLCASSIEQGDTEAFFGQGTRLTVV.

The CDR3 sequence is CASSFYRGSDMNTEAFF. The CDR3 bases are TGTGCCAGCAGCTTCTACAGGGGTTCTGATATGAACACTGAAGCTTTCTTT. J is TRBJ1-1 and V is TRBV5-4, with TRBD1 matching over 7 bases. V lost 2 bases and J lost 0; bases outside the gene matches: 10. CDR1 and CDR2 from the germline V gene are SGHNT and YYREEE (reference sequence). The CDR3 has 17 residues.

The chain employs TRBV10-3 and TRBJ2-2; D not certain. This CDR3 comprises 15 residues. Per germline, CDR1 ENHRY and CDR2 SYGVKD. With 7 bases removed from V and 5 bases from J, the gap between germline ends came to 17 bases. The CDR3: CAITSSEEVTGELFF. Written as DNA, the CDR3 is TGTGCCATCACTTCCTCGGAAGAAGTAACCGGGGAGCTGTTTTTT.

The chain carries TRBV27 and TRBJ1-6; D is possibly TRBD1 (5 bases). V shed 4 bases and J shed 5 bases, with 12 bases lying between them. Looked up from germline, CDR1 is MNHEY and CDR2 is SMNVEV (reference sequence). CDR3 size: 15 residues. Here the CDR3 DNA reads TGTGCCAGCAGTTGGGGTACGGGGGATAATTCACCCCTCCACTTT. It codes for CASSWGTGDNSPLHF.